This T cell receptor beta chain originates from a study of OX40 agonist ivuxolimab in advanced cancers. As for the study in general: Dose-escalation patients suffered from hepatocellular carcinoma, melanoma, renal cell or head and neck cancer. Of mixed ages from about 23 to 85 and averaging about 65 years, the group was approximately 80% male. The study reported partial responses in three patients: one hepatocellular carcinoma, two cutaneous melanoma. Study results and caveats: Circulating CD4+ and CD8+ T cells showed clonal expansion by week 6 at 0.1 to 3.0 mg/kg.

J was trimmed by 1 base and V by 5 bases; bases with no gene match: 3. Germline-derived CDR1 and CDR2 are ENHRY and SYGVKD. The CDR3 is 17 residues long. On this clone: Its specificity is not known.

Produced via immunoSEQ multiplex PCR; TCRdb's table is partial and in-frame only. In the table there are tens of thousands of clones, approximately 81% of which are singletons. V and J are TRBV10-3 and TRBJ1-6; TRBD1 agrees at 12 bases. This TCR came from an adult with an advanced solid tumor such as melanoma, head and neck, liver or kidney cancer. The input for sequencing was CD4+ or CD8+ T cells sorted from blood, taken in a trial of the OX40 agonist ivuxolimab. CDR3 residues: CAISPGQGASYNSPLHF. The CDR3 bases are TGTGCCATCAGTCCGGGACAGGGGGCTTCCTATAATTCACCCCTCCACTTT.